This T cell receptor (beta chain) comes out of a study of CD8 T cells in Susac syndrome. Study-wide context: Within the sequenced Susac syndrome patient group, over five exhibited active disease and fewer than 10 were in remission. Susac syndrome patients were untreated, on corticosteroids with some adding intravenous immunoglobulin, or on intravenous immunoglobulin only.

This clonotype is a singleton in its sample. TCR beta sequencing was performed on blood CD8+ and CD4+ T cells. The authors negatively isolated CD8+ and CD4+ T cells and FACS-enriched TEMRA cells. Germline V CDR1 and CDR2: SGHDT, YYEEEE. This CDR3 is built from 17 residues. J was trimmed by 2 bases and V by 0 bases; bases with no gene match: 8. Random hexamers served to reverse transcribe roughly 0.45 to 1 ug RNA. TCRdb independently ran MiXCR on the immunoSEQ multiplex PCR reads; one entry per CDR3 protein. Among about 210,000 distinct CDR3 sequences, less than 95% were seen once, and the ten largest hold approximately 0.15%.

The rearrangement links TRBV5-6 to TRBJ1-1, with 9 bases matching TRBD1. The clonotype comes from a human donor with Susac syndrome. The sequenced material came from CD4+ T cells from PBMCs. The CDR3 is CASSLGPWTGANTEAFF. The CDR3 DNA reads as TGTGCCAGCAGCTTGGGGCCCTGGACAGGGGCCAACACTGAAGCTTTCTTT.